Listed below are T cell receptor beta chains from one sample, sequenced in a study of human T cells and chemical hapten exposure. TCRdb recomputed calls from the 5' RACE reads with MiXCR, one row per CDR3 protein. The sample lists 70,000 to 85,000 distinct CDR3 sequences; 15% to 20% were seen once. Receptor source: a female donor in good health. CDR3s include the opening cysteine and the closing phenylalanine or tryptophan. D genes are given only for firm matches. Some rows have no size entry. The others give once, few or many, or a class for an expanded clone.

CDR3 length	D gene	V gene	J gene	clone size	CDR3 protein	CDR3 DNA
14	.	TRBV5-1	TRBJ1-1	.	CASSLDRTWTEAFF	TGCGCCAGCAGCTTAGACAGGACTTGGACTGAAGCTTTCTTT
15	.	TRBV7-2	TRBJ1-1	.	CASSLAVQVDTEAFF	TGTGCCAGCAGCTTAGCGGTACAGGTGGACACTGAAGCTTTCTTT
17	TRBD1	TRBV20-1	TRBJ1-2	.	CSARDQGQGAPGYGYTF	TGCAGTGCTAGAGATCAGGGACAGGGGGCGCCTGGGTATGGCTACACCTTC
16	TRBD2	TRBV5-1	TRBJ2-2	few	CASSLRLAANTGELFF	TGCGCCAGCAGCTTACGTCTAGCGGCGAACACCGGGGAGCTGTTTTTT
15	.	TRBV5-1	TRBJ1-1	.	CASSFNGGQNTEAFF	TGCGCCAGCAGCTTTAATGGGGGGCAGAACACTGAAGCTTTCTTT
16	TRBD1	TRBV3-1	TRBJ1-2	.	CASSQENQDRVYGYTF	TGTGCCAGCAGCCAAGAGAATCAGGACAGGGTCTATGGCTACACCTTC
14	.	TRBV10-3	TRBJ1-3	.	CAIRQDHSGNTIYF	TGTGCCATCAGACAAGACCACTCTGGAAACACCATATATTTT
11	.	TRBV6-2/TRBV6-3	TRBJ2-7	few	CASSTLGEQYF	TGTGCCAGCAGTACACTGGGGGAGCAGTACTTC
15	TRBD1	TRBV28	TRBJ2-2	.	CASRRQGAFTGELFF	TGTGCCAGCAGACGACAGGGGGCGTTTACCGGGGAGCTGTTTTTT
15	TRBD1	TRBV6-2/TRBV6-3	TRBJ2-2	.	CASSWDRANTGELFF	TGTGCCAGCAGTTGGGACAGGGCGAACACCGGGGAGCTGTTTTTT
15	.	TRBV29-1	TRBJ2-3	few	CSVHKRTASTDTQYF	TGCAGCGTTCATAAACGGACGGCTAGCACAGATACGCAGTATTTT
16	TRBD2	TRBV20-1	TRBJ2-7	many	CSARHGAGTSGHEQYF	TGCAGTGCTAGGCATGGGGCCGGGACTAGCGGCCACGAGCAGTACTTC
14	.	TRBV7-2	TRBJ2-7	.	CASSFGQLSYEQYF	TGTGCCAGCAGCTTCGGACAGTTGAGCTACGAGCAGTACTTC
13	.	TRBV6-4	TRBJ2-2	few	CASSEGQTGELFF	TGTGCCAGCAGTGAAGGGCAAACCGGGGAGCTGTTTTTT
13	.	TRBV29-1	TRBJ1-1	.	CSVAEAPNTEAFF	TGCAGCGTCGCAGAAGCCCCCAACACTGAAGCTTTCTTT
18	.	TRBV6-1	TRBJ2-4	.	CASSETSPWGLAKNIQYF	TGTGCCAGCAGTGAAACAAGTCCATGGGGGTTAGCCAAAAACATTCAGTACTTC
14	.	TRBV10-3	TRBJ2-5	.	CAISEGSTGETQYF	TGTGCCATCAGTGAGGGGTCCACCGGAGAGACCCAGTACTTC
15	.	TRBV6-6	TRBJ1-2	few	CASSYTDGANYGYTF	TGTGCCAGCAGTTACACGGACGGAGCTAACTATGGCTACACCTTC
21	TRBD2	TRBV12-3/TRBV12-4	TRBJ2-1	many	CASSTHPGTSGGLRGGNEQFF	TGTGCCAGCAGTACCCACCCAGGGACTAGCGGGGGGCTTCGCGGAGGCAATGAGCAGTTCTTC
13	.	TRBV6-1	TRBJ1-1	.	CASSADPNTEAFF	TGTGCCAGCAGCGCCGATCCGAACACTGAAGCTTTCTTT
15	TRBD1	TRBV20-1	TRBJ2-2	.	CSARDGTGDTGELFF	TGCAGTGCTAGAGATGGGACAGGGGACACCGGGGAGCTGTTTTTT
12	.	TRBV6-6	TRBJ2-7	.	CASSYQKGEQYF	TGTGCCAGCAGTTACCAGAAAGGGGAGCAGTACTTC
16	.	TRBV5-1	TRBJ1-4	.	CASSPAHTGANEKLFF	TGCGCCAGCAGCCCGGCTCACACGGGGGCTAATGAAAAACTGTTTTTT
17	TRBD1	TRBV5-6	TRBJ1-1	few	CASSFLGQGVVNTEAFF	TGTGCCAGCAGCTTCTTAGGGCAGGGGGTAGTGAACACTGAAGCTTTCTTT
14	.	TRBV5-4	TRBJ2-3	.	CASSLGLHTDTQYF	TGTGCCAGCAGCTTGGGGCTTCACACAGATACGCAGTATTTT